This T cell receptor (beta chain) was profiled in a study of blood T cell repertoires in COVID-19. The V and J ends lost 6 bases and 2 bases respectively, with 10 bases between them. CDR1 and CDR2 from the germline V gene are ENHRY and SYGVKD. The CDR3 is 14 residues long. Clones were sequenced by immunoSEQ multiplex PCR, and TCRdb holds only the in-frame ones, with some missing. The sample gives fewer than 200,000 clones, about nine tenths of which show up once; 1.5% to 2% is in the top ten. The sequence was collected from a woman in her forties or fifties with acute or convalescent COVID-19. The chain uses TRBV10-3 and TRBJ2-2; D perhaps matches TRBD1 (6 bases). Material for sequencing was peripheral blood. This CDR3 reads CAIRDSHNTGELFF. The CDR3 bases are TGTGCCATCAGGGACAGCCATAACACCGGGGAGCTGTTTTTT.